Described below is a single TCR beta chain sequence and its context. Its antigen is currently not known. This sequence may be a read error, since a much larger clone differs from it by one base. This entry is derived from a study of response to subunit inactivated influenza vaccine listed by TCRdb under 2018. For context, the study as a whole: Deep quantitative T cell receptor repertoire profiling was used in the study to track responses to a trivalent subunit inactivated influenza vaccine. Broader findings and caveats from the paper: The authors suggested that each seasonal influenza vaccination may recruit only a limited number of new T cells.

According to the study, the label for this sample's time point signals: 45 days after influenza vaccine administration. Library preparation employed RT-PCR. The run used an Illumina HiSeq 2500. TCRdb reworked the public reads: Q25 trimming with fastp, MiXCR clone assembly, productive beta chains retained. Rows with one shared CDR3 protein collapse into an entry with the most common genes and DNA. This sample holds 500,000 or so distinct CDR3 sequences; about a tenth were observed only once. Roughly 12% of the sample is taken by the ten largest. This clonotype was obtained from a man aged 50 to 60 who received an inactivated influenza vaccine. Donor details come from another sample of the same person, matched by shared clones. The sequenced sample was PBMCs from blood, obtained roughly 48 days after vaccination.

The bases read TGCAGTGCTAACGGTGACTTAGCGGCTTACCTCACCGGGGAGCTGTTTTTT. Its product reads: CSANGDLAAYLTGELFF. Recombination linked TRBV20-1 to TRBJ2-2; TRBD2 might be the D gene, on 6 matching bases. The CDR3 runs 17 residues from the cysteine to the phenylalanine. Only the CDR3 DNA stays, 51 bases, in frame from base 1. The germline V gene encodes CDR1 DFQATT and CDR2 SNEGSKA (reference sequence). The V and J ends are trimmed by 4 bases and 4 bases, leaving 22 bases between them.